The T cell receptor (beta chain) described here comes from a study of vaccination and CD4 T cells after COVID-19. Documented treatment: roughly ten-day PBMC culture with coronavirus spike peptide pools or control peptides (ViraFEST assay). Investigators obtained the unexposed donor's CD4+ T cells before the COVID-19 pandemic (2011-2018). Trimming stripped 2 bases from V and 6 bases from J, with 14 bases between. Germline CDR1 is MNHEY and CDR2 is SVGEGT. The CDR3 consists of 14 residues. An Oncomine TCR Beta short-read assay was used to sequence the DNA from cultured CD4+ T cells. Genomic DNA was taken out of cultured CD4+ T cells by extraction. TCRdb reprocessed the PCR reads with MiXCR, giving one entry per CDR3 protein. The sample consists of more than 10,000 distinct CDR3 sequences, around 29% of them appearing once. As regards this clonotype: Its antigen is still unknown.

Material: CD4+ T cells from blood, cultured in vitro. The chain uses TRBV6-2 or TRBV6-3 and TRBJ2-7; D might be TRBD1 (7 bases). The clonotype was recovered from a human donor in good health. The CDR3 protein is CASSYRGGGLEQYF. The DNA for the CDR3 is TGTGCCAGCAGTTACAGAGGAGGGGGCCTCGAGCAGTACTTC.